The rows below give T cell receptor beta chains drawn from one sample of a study of T cells after somatic rescue of genetic block. Libraries were prepared by immunoSEQ multiplex PCR; TCRdb keeps only in-frame clonotypes and omits some of them. Of some 68,000 clones listed, roughly 93% were seen once; the top ten hold 2.8%. Sequenced input: peripheral blood mononuclear cells (PBMCs). These receptors were collected from a man between 25 and 39 years old. The CDR3 runs from the conserved cysteine through the conserved F or W. D genes are given only for firm matches. Only some rows state a clone size, as once, few, many or a class for expanded clones.

D gene	J gene	clone size	V gene	CDR3 DNA	CDR3 protein
TRBD1	TRBJ1-1	-	TRBV29-1	TGCAGCGGCAGGGGGGGCGCGAACACTGAAGCTTTCTTT	CSGRGGANTEAFF
TRBD1	TRBJ2-5	-	TRBV4-2	TGTGCCAGCAGCCATGGGACAGGGGGCTTAGAGACCCAGTACTTC	CASSHGTGGLETQYF
TRBD2	TRBJ2-1	-	TRBV7-8	TGTGCCAGCAGCCGAAAGACTAGCGGGAGAGTTCACAATGAGCAGTTCTTC	CASSRKTSGRVHNEQFF
-	TRBJ1-2	-	TRBV14	TGTGCCAGCAGCCAAGGTGCCGGAAACTATGGCTACACCTTC	CASSQGAGNYGYTF
-	TRBJ2-7	-	TRBV5-5	TGTGCCAGCAGCTTGTTGCCTGTACCACCCTACGAGCAGTACTTC	CASSLLPVPPYEQYF
-	TRBJ2-1	-	TRBV11-2	TGTGCCAGCAGCTTAGGTTTGGGGTCCGAGGAGCAGTTCTTC	CASSLGLGSEEQFF
-	TRBJ2-2	-	TRBV11-2	TGTGCCAGCAGCTTAGATACCCAGGTCGCCGGGGAGCTGTTTTTT	CASSLDTQVAGELFF
-	TRBJ2-6	once	TRBV6-1	TGTGCCAGCAGTGAAGCGCTGAGGGGAGCTGGGGCCAACGTCCTGACTTTC	CASSEALRGAGANVLTF
TRBD1	TRBJ2-1	once	TRBV7-3	TGTGCCAGCAGCTTAAGGGACAGGGGGTATAATGAGCAGTTCTTC	CASSLRDRGYNEQFF
TRBD1	TRBJ2-3	once	TRBV28	TGTGCCAGCAGTGCGGACAGGGGACCCACAGATACGCAGTATTTT	CASSADRGPTDTQYF
TRBD2	TRBJ2-2	-	TRBV6-4	TGTGCCAGCAGGCGACTAGCGGGAGCGAACACCGGGGAGCTGTTTTTT	CASRRLAGANTGELFF
-	TRBJ1-6	-	TRBV21-1	TGTGCCAGCCCCATACAGGGCTGCTATAATTCACCCCTCCACTTT	CASPIQGCYNSPLHF
-	TRBJ1-3	-	TRBV28	TGTGCCGGGTCTAGAAAAACGGCTGGAAACACCATATATTTT	CAGSRKTAGNTIYF
-	TRBJ1-6	few	TRBV5-6	TGTGCCAGCAGCTTATTTACAGGGTATAATTCACCCCTCCACTTT	CASSLFTGYNSPLHF
-	TRBJ1-2	-	TRBV19	TGTGCCAGTAGTCCCAGCGTGGGATTCTATGGCTACACCTTC	CASSPSVGFYGYTF
-	TRBJ2-3	-	TRBV13	TGTGCCAGCAGCTTAGGTTTGGCCAGCACAGATACGCAGTATTTT	CASSLGLASTDTQYF
-	TRBJ1-6	few	TRBV9	TGTGCCAGCAGCGTAGTGGAGGGTACGCCCCTCCACTTT	CASSVVEGTPLHF
-	TRBJ2-1	-	TRBV2	TGTGCCAGCAGAGTACAGGATGAGCAGTTCTTC	CASRVQDEQFF
-	TRBJ1-1	-	TRBV5-1	TGCGCCAGCAGCCCCGGCGCGGGGCGGAACACTGAAGCTTTCTTT	CASSPGAGRNTEAFF
-	TRBJ2-3	few	TRBV6-1	TGTGCCAGCAGTGAAGTTAGGGGGGATACGCAGTATTTT	CASSEVRGDTQYF
TRBD2	TRBJ2-7	-	TRBV5-8	TGTGCCAGCAGCTCTAGGACTAGATCGGGCGAGCAGTACTTC	CASSSRTRSGEQYF
-	TRBJ2-3	-	TRBV19	TGTGCCAGTAGTGTGCTAGCGAAGGGCGCAGATACGCAGTATTTT	CASSVLAKGADTQYF
-	TRBJ2-6	-	TRBV4-1	TGCGCCAGCAGCCAAGGGTCGAGCACCGGGGCCAACGTCCTGACTTTC	CASSQGSSTGANVLTF
-	TRBJ2-3	-	TRBV6-6	TGTGCCAGCAGTTTGGGGCCCACAGATACGCAGTATTTT	CASSLGPTDTQYF
TRBD2	TRBJ2-3	-	TRBV6-4	TGTGCCAGCAGTGAGTCGGGAGGGAGCACAGATACGCAGTATTTT	CASSESGGSTDTQYF
TRBD1	TRBJ2-3	-	TRBV25-1	TGTGCCAGCAGTGAATCGACAGGGGTATGGGTAGATACGCAGTATTTT	CASSESTGVWVDTQYF
-	TRBJ2-7	once	TRBV7-3	TGTGCCAGCAGCGTAGGTGGAGGGCATTACGAGCAGTACTTC	CASSVGGGHYEQYF
-	TRBJ2-7	once	TRBV13	TGTGCCAGCAGCTTAGGAGGAACCGCCTACGAGCAGTACTTC	CASSLGGTAYEQYF
-	TRBJ1-1	-	TRBV2	TGTGCCAGCAGGGAGGGTTGGGGAGGGGAAACTGAAGCTTTCTTT	CASREGWGGETEAFF
-	TRBJ1-1	-	TRBV11-2	TGTGCCAGCAGCTTAGACCTAGGCAGGGTCCGCACTGAAGCTTTCTTT	CASSLDLGRVRTEAFF
-	TRBJ1-4	-	TRBV4-3	TGCGCCAGCAGCCAGATTCGGGGCTCCTATAATGAAAAACTGTTTTTT	CASSQIRGSYNEKLFF
-	TRBJ1-1	once	TRBV5-4	TGTGCCAGCAGCCCACCTTCTGGGGGTGAAGCTTTCTTT	CASSPPSGGEAFF
-	TRBJ2-1	-	TRBV28	TGTGCCAGCAGTGCCTTATTCTCCTACAATGAGCAGTTCTTC	CASSALFSYNEQFF
-	TRBJ2-7	once	TRBV28	TGTGCCAGCAGTTTCGGGTACCCGAGGGGCTACGAGCAGTACTTC	CASSFGYPRGYEQYF
TRBD2	TRBJ2-3	-	TRBV30	TGTGCCTGGATGGGGGGAGGGCTTTACGGCACAGATACGCAGTATTTT	CAWMGGGLYGTDTQYF
TRBD1	TRBJ2-7	-	TRBV2	TGTGCCAGCAGTGAAGCTGGGACAGGGGAGCAGTACTTC	CASSEAGTGEQYF
-	TRBJ1-1	-	TRBV11-2	TGTGCCAGCAGCCGGGGAGATAGCACTGAAGCTTTCTTT	CASSRGDSTEAFF
-	TRBJ1-3	-	TRBV12-2	TGTGCAAGTCGCTTAGCGTTAGAGGGGTTGGGCGGAAACACCATATATTTT	CASRLALEGLGGNTIYF
-	TRBJ1-2	-	TRBV6-5	TGTGCCAGCTACCGGACGGAGGCTAGAGGCTACACCTTC	CASYRTEARGYTF
TRBD1	TRBJ2-5	-	TRBV27	TGTGCCAGCAGCAGAGCGACAGGGGGTAGGCAAGAGACCCAGTACTTC	CASSRATGGRQETQYF
-	TRBJ1-6	once	TRBV18	TGTGCCAGCTCAACAGGTTTTGCTAATTCACCCCTCCACTTT	CASSTGFANSPLHF
TRBD1	TRBJ2-2	-	TRBV9	TGTGCCAGCAGCTCGGGACAGGGCCCCACCGGGGAGCTGTTTTTT	CASSSGQGPTGELFF
-	TRBJ1-1	-	TRBV4-1	TGCGCCAGCAGCCAAATTGCGGTGTGGGTCACTGAAGCTTTCTTT	CASSQIAVWVTEAFF
TRBD2	TRBJ2-1	-	TRBV27	TGTGCCAGCAGTACGCTCGGACTAGCGGGAGGGCGGAATGAGCAGTTCTTC	CASSTLGLAGGRNEQFF
-	TRBJ2-3	-	TRBV27	TGTGCCAGCAGTTTATTAGGGGGTGACACAGATACGCAGTATTTT	CASSLLGGDTDTQYF
TRBD1	TRBJ1-5	once	TRBV2	TGTGCCAGCACCACACAGGGGGCCGGTCAGCCCCAGCATTTT	CASTTQGAGQPQHF
TRBD1	TRBJ1-1	-	TRBV6-5	TGTGCCAGCAGGTGGACAGGGGAGCGCACTGAAGCTTTCTTT	CASRWTGERTEAFF
-	TRBJ1-2	-	TRBV5-4	TGTGCCAGCAGCTTAGGGGGGCCGACCATCGGCTACACCTTC	CASSLGGPTIGYTF
-	TRBJ2-7	-	TRBV4-3	TGCGCCAGCAGCCAAGACCCCGTCGGATACGAGCAGTACTTC	CASSQDPVGYEQYF
TRBD1	TRBJ1-6	once	TRBV5-4	TGTGCCAGCAGCGCCGACAGGGGGCCTCTCGTAAATTCACCCCTCCACTTT	CASSADRGPLVNSPLHF
-	TRBJ1-5	-	TRBV5-6	TGTGCCAGCAGCTCGACCGATAGCAATCAGCCCCAGCATTTT	CASSSTDSNQPQHF
TRBD1	TRBJ1-4	-	TRBV5-1	TGCGCCAGCTCGCCGGGACAGGGGGGAGCAACTAATGAAAAACTGTTTTTT	CASSPGQGGATNEKLFF